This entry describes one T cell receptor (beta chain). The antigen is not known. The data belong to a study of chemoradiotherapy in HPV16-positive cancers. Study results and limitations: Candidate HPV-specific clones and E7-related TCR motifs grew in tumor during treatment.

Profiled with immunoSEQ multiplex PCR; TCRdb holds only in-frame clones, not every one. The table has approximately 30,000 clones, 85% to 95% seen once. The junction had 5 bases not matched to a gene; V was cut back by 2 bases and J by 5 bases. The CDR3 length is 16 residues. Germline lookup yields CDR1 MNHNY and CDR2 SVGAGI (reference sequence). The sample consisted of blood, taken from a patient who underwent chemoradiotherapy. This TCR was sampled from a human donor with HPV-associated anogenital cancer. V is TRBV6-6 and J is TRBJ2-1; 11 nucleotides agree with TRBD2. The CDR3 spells CASSYSRGLADNEQFF. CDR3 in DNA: TGTGCCAGCAGTTACAGCCGGGGACTAGCGGACAATGAGCAGTTCTTC.